Included here is one T cell receptor beta chain sequence, with context. The target antigen is unknown. This sample stems from a study of cytotoxic CD8 clonotypes in ibrutinib-treated CLL. Study-level findings and limits: Patients showed higher baseline clonality than age-matched healthy donors, and it tracked circulating CD8+ T-cell counts.

TCRdb's copy holds only in-frame clones and misses some; the assay was immunoSEQ multiplex PCR. Of over 200,000 clones detected, roughly 73% appear once; the ten largest clones hold more than 9.5%. Germline V gives CDR1 SEHNR, CDR2 FQNEAQ (reference sequence). The CDR3 is made up of 13 amino acids. The V gene end was trimmed by 5 bases and the J gene end by 2 bases; junction bases not matched to a gene: 2. The sample was PBMCs, taken after 12 months of ibrutinib treatment. This sequence was found in a human donor with chronic lymphocytic leukemia. The chain is built from TRBV7-9 and TRBJ1-2, with 7 bases fitting TRBD1. In DNA form, the CDR3 reads TGTGCCAGCAGCCGGGACAGCAACTATGGCTACACCTTC. Translation gives CASSRDSNYGYTF.